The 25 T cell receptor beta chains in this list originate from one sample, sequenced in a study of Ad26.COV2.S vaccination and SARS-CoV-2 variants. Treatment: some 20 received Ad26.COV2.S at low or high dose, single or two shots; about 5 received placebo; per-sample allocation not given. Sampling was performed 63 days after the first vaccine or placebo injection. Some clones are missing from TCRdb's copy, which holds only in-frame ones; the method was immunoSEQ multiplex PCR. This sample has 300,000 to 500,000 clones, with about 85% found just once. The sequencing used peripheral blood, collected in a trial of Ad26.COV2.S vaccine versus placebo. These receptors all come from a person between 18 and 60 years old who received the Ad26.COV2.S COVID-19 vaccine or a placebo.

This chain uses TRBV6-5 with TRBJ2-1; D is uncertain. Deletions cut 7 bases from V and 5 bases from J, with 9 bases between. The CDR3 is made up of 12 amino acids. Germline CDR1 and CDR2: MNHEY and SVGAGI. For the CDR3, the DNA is TGTGCCAGCATCGGGTTGGACAATGAGCAGTTCTTC. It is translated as CASIGLDNEQFF.

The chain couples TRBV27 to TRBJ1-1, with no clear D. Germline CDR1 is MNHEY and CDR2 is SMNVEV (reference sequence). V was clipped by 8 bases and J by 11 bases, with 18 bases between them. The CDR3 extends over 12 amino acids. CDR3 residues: CASGWTSGKAFF. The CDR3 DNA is TGTGCCAGCGGGTGGACCTCGGGTAAGGCTTTCTTT.

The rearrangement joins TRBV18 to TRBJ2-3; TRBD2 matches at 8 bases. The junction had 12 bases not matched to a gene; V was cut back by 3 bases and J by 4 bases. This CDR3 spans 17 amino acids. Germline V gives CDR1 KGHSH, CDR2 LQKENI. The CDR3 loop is CASSPPPGTRRSDTQYF. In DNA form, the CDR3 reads TGTGCCAGCTCACCCCCCCCCGGGACTAGGAGATCAGATACGCAGTATTTT. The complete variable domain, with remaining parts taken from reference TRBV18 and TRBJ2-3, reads NAGVMQNPRHLVRRRGQEARLRCSPMKGHSHVYWYRQLPEEGLKFMVYLQKENIIDESGMPKERFSAEFPKEGPSILRIQQVVRGDSAAYFCASSPPPGTRRSDTQYFGPGTRLTVL.

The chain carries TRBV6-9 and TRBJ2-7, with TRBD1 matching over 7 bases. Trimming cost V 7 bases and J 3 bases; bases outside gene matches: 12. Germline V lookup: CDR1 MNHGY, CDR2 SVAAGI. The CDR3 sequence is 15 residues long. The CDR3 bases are TGTGCCAGCAATATAAACAGGGGCCGGAGCTACGAGCAGTACTTC. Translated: CASNINRGRSYEQYF.

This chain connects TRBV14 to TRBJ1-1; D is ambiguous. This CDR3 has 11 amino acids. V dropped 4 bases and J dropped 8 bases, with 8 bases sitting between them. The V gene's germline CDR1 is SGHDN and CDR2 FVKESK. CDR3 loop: CASSLGREAFF. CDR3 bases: TGTGCCAGCAGCCTTGGCAGGGAAGCTTTCTTT.

The CDR3 DNA reads TGCAGTGCTAGTCCCGGGGGGGCGATGAGAAAAGATACGCAGTATTTT. Translated, it gives CSASPGGAMRKDTQYF. The chain has TRBV20-1 and TRBJ2-3; 8 bases fit TRBD2. The CDR3 has 16 residues. Trimming removed 3 bases from V and 5 bases from J; junction bases left unmatched: 13. Germline V CDR1 and CDR2: DFQATT, SNEGSKA (reference sequence).

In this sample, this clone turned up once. The CDR3 region has the DNA TGCGCCAGCAGCCAAGGGACAGGGAAATATGAGCAGTTCTTC. It codes for CASSQGTGKYEQFF. This chain uses TRBV4-3 with TRBJ2-1, with TRBD1 identical over 8 bases. V trimming: 1 base; J trimming: 8 bases; junction bases outside the gene matches: 4. CDR1 is LGHNA and CDR2 is YSLEER in the germline V gene. The CDR3 sequence is 14 residues long.

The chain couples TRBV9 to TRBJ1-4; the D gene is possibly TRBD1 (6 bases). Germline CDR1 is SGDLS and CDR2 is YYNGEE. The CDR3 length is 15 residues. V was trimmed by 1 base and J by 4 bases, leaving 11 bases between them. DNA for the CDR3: TGTGCCAGCAGCGTACGGGGGGGCTTTAATGAAAAACTGTTTTTT. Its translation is CASSVRGGFNEKLFF.

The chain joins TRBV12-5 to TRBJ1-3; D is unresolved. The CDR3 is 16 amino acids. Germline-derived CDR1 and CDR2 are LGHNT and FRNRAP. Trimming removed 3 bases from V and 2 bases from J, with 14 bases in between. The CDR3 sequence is CASGLERFGAGNTIYF. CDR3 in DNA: TGTGCTAGTGGTTTAGAACGGTTTGGCGCTGGAAACACCATATATTTT.

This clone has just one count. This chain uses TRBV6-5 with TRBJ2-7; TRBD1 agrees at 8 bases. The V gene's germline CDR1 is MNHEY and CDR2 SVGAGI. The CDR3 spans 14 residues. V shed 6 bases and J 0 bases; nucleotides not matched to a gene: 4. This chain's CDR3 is CASRYGQGSYEQYF. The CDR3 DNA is TGTGCCAGCAGATACGGACAGGGCTCCTACGAGCAGTACTTC.

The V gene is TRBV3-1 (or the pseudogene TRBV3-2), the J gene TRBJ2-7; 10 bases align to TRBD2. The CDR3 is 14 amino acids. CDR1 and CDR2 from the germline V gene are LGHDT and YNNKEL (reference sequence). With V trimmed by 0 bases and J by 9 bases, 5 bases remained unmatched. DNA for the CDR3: TGTGCCAGCAGCCAAGAAGTAGCGGGGGGCCTGCAGTACTTC. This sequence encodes CASSQEVAGGLQYF.

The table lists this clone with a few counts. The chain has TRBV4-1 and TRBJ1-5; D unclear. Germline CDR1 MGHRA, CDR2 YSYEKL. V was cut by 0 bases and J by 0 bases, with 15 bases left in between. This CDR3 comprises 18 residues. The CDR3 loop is CASSQDLLTPDSNQPQHF. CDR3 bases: TGCGCCAGCAGCCAAGATCTCTTAACACCAGATAGCAATCAGCCCCAGCATTTT.

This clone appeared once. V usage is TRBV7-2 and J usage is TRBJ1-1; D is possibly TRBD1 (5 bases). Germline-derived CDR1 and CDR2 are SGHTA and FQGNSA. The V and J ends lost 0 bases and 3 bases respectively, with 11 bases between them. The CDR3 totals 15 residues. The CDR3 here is CASSLASAGDTEAFF. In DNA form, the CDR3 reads TGTGCCAGCAGCTTAGCGTCTGCGGGGGACACTGAAGCTTTCTTT.

CDR3 nucleotides: TGTGCCAGCAGCTTAGCGGGATCGGGGGAGGAAGCTTTCTTT. Amino acids: CASSLAGSGEEAFF. This rearrangement joins TRBV7-2 to TRBJ1-1; weak D call: TRBD1 (5 bases). Germline CDR1 SGHTA, CDR2 FQGNSA. Trimming left V 0 bases short and J 8 bases short, with 13 bases between. The CDR3 sequence is 14 residues long.

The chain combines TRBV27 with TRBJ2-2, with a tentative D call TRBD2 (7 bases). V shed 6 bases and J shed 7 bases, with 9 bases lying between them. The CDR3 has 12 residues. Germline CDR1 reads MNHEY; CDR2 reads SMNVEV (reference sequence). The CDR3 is CASRRGGGELFF. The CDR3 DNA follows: TGTGCCAGCAGAAGGGGGGGCGGGGAGCTGTTTTTT.

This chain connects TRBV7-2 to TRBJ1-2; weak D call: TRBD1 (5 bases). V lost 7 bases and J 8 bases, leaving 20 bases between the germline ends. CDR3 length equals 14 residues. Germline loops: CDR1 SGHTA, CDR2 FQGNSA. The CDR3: CASTRERGIGGYTF. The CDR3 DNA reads TGTGCCAGCACCCGGGAGAGGGGCATAGGGGGCTACACCTTC.

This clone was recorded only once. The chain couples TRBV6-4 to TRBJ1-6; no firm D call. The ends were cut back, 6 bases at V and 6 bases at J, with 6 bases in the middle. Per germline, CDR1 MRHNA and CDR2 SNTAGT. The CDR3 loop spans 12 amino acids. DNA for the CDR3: TGTGCCAGCAGGGACGGTAATTCACCCCTCCACTTT. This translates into CASRDGNSPLHF.

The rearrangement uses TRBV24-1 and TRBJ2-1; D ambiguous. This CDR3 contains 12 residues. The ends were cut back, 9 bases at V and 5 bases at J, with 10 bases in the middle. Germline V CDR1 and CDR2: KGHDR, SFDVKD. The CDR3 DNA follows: TGTGCCACCGCGGTCTTGGACAATGAGCAGTTCTTC. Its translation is CATAVLDNEQFF.

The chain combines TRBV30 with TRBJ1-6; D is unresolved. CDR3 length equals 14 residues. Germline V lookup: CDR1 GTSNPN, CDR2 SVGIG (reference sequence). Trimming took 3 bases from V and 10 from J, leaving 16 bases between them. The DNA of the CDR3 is TGTGCCTGGAGACCGGGATACAACCTATCACCCCTCCACTTT. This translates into CAWRPGYNLSPLHF.

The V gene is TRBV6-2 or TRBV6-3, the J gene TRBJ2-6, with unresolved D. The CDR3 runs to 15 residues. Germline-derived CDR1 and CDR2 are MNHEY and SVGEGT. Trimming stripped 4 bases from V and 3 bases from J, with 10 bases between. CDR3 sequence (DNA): TGTGCCAGCAGTTTCGATATTTTTGGGGCCAACGTCCTGACTTTC. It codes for CASSFDIFGANVLTF.

CDR3 coding DNA: TGTGCCAGCAACGGACAGGGGGTGCACTATGGCTACACCTTC. Amino acids: CASNGQGVHYGYTF. The J gene is TRBJ1-2, the V gene TRBV2; 10 bases align to TRBD1. CDR1 and CDR2 from the germline V gene are SNHLY and FYNNEI. The V gene end was trimmed by 7 bases and the J gene end by 3 bases; junction bases not matched to a gene: 5. The CDR3 totals 14 residues.

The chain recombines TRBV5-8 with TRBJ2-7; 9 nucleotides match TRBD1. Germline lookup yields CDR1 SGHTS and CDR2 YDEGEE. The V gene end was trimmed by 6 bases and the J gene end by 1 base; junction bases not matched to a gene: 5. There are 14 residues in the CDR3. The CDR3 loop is CASTSTGGSYEQYF. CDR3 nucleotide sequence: TGTGCCAGCACCTCGACAGGGGGGTCCTACGAGCAGTACTTC.

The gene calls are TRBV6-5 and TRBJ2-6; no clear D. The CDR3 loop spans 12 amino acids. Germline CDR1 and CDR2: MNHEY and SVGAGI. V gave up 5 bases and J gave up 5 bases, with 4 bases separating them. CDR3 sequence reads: CASSTRANVLTF. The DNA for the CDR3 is TGTGCCAGCAGTACGAGGGCCAACGTCCTGACTTTC.

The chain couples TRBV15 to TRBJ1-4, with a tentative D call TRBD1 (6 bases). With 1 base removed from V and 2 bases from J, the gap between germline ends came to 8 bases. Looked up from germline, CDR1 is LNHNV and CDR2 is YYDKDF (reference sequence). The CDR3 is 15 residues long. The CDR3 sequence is CATSRVGGTNEKLFF. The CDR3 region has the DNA TGTGCCACCAGCAGAGTTGGGGGCACTAATGAAAAACTGTTTTTT.

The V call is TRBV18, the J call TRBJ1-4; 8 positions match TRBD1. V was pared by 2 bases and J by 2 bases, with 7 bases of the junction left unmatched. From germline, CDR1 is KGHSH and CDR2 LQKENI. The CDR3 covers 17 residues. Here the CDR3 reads CASSPYAQGATNEKLFF. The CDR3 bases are TGTGCCAGCTCACCATACGCCCAGGGGGCCACTAATGAAAAACTGTTTTTT.